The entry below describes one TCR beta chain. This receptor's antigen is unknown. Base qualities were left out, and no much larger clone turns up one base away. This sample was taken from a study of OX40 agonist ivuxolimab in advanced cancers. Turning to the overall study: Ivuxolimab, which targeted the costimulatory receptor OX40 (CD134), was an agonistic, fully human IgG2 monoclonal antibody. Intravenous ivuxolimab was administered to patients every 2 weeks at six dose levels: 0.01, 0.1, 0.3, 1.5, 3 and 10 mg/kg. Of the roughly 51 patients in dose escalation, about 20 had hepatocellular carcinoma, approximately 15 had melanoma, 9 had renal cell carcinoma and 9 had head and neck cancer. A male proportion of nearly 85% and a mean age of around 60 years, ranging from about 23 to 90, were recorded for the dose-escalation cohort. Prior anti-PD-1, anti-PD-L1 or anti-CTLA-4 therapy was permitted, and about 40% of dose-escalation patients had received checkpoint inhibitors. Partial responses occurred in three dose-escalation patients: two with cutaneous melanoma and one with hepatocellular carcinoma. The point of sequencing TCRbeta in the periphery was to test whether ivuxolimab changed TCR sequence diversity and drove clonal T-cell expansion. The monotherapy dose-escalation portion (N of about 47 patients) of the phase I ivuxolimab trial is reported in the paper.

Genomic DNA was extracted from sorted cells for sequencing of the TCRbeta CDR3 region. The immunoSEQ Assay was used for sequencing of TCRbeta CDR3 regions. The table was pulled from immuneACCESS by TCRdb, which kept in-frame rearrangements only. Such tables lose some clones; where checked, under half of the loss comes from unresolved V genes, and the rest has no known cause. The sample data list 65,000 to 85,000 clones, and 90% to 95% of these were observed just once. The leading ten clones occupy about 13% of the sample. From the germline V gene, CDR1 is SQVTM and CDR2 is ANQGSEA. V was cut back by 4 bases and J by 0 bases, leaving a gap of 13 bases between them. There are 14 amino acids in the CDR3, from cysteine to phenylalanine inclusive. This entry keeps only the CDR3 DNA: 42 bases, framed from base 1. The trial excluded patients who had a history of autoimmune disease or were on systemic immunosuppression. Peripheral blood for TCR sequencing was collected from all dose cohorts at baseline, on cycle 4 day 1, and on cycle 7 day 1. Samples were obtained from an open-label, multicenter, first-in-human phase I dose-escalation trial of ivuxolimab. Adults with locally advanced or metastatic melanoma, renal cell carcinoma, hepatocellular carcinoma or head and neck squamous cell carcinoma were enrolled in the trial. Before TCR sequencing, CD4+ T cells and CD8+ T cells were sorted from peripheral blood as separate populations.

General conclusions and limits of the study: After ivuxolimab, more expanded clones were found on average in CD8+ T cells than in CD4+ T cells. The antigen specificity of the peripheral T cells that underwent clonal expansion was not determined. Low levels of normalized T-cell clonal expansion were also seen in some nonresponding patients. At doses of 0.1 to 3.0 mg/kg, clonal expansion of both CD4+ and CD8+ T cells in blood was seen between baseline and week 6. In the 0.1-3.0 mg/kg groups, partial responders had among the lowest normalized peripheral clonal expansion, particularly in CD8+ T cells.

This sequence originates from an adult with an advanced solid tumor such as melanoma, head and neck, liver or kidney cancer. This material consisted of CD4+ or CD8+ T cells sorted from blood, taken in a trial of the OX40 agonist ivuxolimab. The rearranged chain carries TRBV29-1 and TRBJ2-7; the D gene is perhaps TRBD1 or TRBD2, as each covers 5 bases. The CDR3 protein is CSVVGAESSYEQYF. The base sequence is TGCAGCGTTGTCGGGGCGGAGAGCTCCTACGAGCAGTACTTC.